This T cell receptor (beta chain) derives from a study of blood T cells in healthy people across ages. This clonotype was observed many times. Sequence at one end of the junction differs from germline and may be a read error. Then a second PCR, running about 6 to 12 cycles, was carried out with a sample-barcoded 5' primer and a J-beta primer mix. TCRdb fed the 5' RACE reads into MiXCR, producing one record per CDR3 protein. Here the sample spans about 1.4 million distinct CDR3 sequences, 55% to 75% being singletons. The germline V gene encodes CDR1 SGHRS and CDR2 YFSETQ. The CDR3 runs 14 residues. Material for sequencing was blood. This sequence joins TRBV5-1 and TRBJ2-3; 9 bases align to TRBD2. The TCR was taken from a man younger than 35 in good health. CDR3 residues: CASSPGLATDTQYF. DNA for the CDR3: TGTGCCAGCAGCCCGGGACTAGCAACAGATACGCAGTATTTT.